The source of this T cell receptor beta chain is a study of T cells in Graves' hyperthyroidism and ophthalmopathy. What was amplified from RNA transcripts were TCR beta CDR3 regions. RT-PCR in the first round (using the HTBI primer set) targeted the TCR CDR3. One entry per CDR3 protein, called by TCRdb with MiXCR from the multiplex PCR reads. The sample holds some 490,000 distinct CDR3 sequences, 15% to 20% seen once. The germline CDR1 and CDR2 sequences are MNHNS and SASEGT. V shed 5 bases and J shed 2 bases, with 14 bases lying between them. The CDR3 covers 15 residues. This clonotype was recorded a few times.

What was sequenced was blood. The clonotype comes from a woman aged 25 to 39 with Graves' ophthalmopathy. The V call is TRBV6-1, the J call TRBJ2-3; perhaps D is TRBD1 or TRBD2 (5 bases each). The CDR3 coding sequence is TGTGCCAGCAGTACCGGGACGGCCTACACAGATACGCAGTATTTT. Its protein product is CASSTGTAYTDTQYF.